This T cell receptor (beta chain) came from a study of post-analysis software for immune sequencing data. Overall study: Progressive-relapsing, secondary progressive and relapsing-remitting multiple sclerosis were among the disease courses included. Findings and caveats of the study: Co-batched samples clustered tightly together by F measure. TRBV5-6, TRBV5-1 and TRBV20-1 belonged to a set of a handful of TRBV segments that were more frequent in patients than controls. When compared against controls, multiple sclerosis patients showed significantly lower normalized Chao1 diversity.

V lost 0 bases and J lost 4, with 7 bases in between. Germline CDR1 SGHAT, CDR2 FQNNGV. The CDR3 is 14 amino acids. Included in the TCR beta cDNA libraries were unique molecular identifiers. Each sample of roughly 0.95 to 10 million input T cells yielded roughly 500,000 cDNA molecules, so each molecule approximated one T cell. TCRdb recomputed calls from the PCR reads with MiXCR, one row per CDR3 protein. This table has a few hundred thousand distinct CDR3 sequences, roughly 30% appearing once. This clonotype was seen more than once but under ten times. The antigen is not known. This chain links TRBV11-2 with TRBJ2-1, with D possibly being TRBD1 (5 bases). This receptor was taken from a girl under 18 with multiple sclerosis. Sequencing input: blood. Here the CDR3 reads CASSLEGPYNEQFF. DNA of the CDR3: TGTGCCAGCAGCTTAGAGGGGCCGTACAATGAGCAGTTCTTC.